Listed below are T cell receptor beta chains from one sample, sequenced in a study of T cells in Graves' hyperthyroidism and ophthalmopathy. Using its own MiXCR run on the multiplex PCR reads, TCRdb lists one record per CDR3 protein. The data contain some 340,000 distinct CDR3 sequences, roughly 13% of them seen just once; the ten biggest clones take up 30% to 40%. The specimen sequenced was blood. These receptors were collected from a woman aged 40 to 50 with Graves' ophthalmopathy. CDR3s include the opening cysteine and the closing phenylalanine or tryptophan. A D gene is named only where the DNA matches it firmly. Some rows mark clone size as missing; the rest say once, few, many or name a class of expanded clone.

d_call: TRBD1; clone_size: .; j_call: TRBJ1-4; cdr3_length: 15; v_call: TRBV4-1; cdr3_aa: CASSRPGQGGEKLFF; cdr3_nt: TGCGCCAGCAGCCGGCCGGGACAGGGAGGCGAAAAACTGTTTTTT
d_call: .; clone_size: many; j_call: TRBJ1-2; cdr3_length: 13; v_call: TRBV2; cdr3_aa: CASSPGLQLGYTF; cdr3_nt: TGTGCCAGCAGCCCGGGACTGCAGCTTGGCTACACCTTC
d_call: .; clone_size: few; j_call: TRBJ2-5; cdr3_length: 12; v_call: TRBV3-1; cdr3_aa: CASSQHQETQYF; cdr3_nt: TGTGCCAGCAGCCAACACCAAGAGACCCAGTACTTC
d_call: TRBD1; clone_size: .; j_call: TRBJ1-4; cdr3_length: 16; v_call: TRBV5-1; cdr3_aa: CASSRGQGRGNEKLFF; cdr3_nt: TGCGCCAGCAGCCGGGGACAGGGGCGTGGAAATGAAAAACTGTTTTTT
d_call: .; clone_size: .; j_call: TRBJ1-6; cdr3_length: 18; v_call: TRBV5-1; cdr3_aa: CASSLVVRRAGPYSPLHF; cdr3_nt: TGCGCCAGCAGCTTGGTGGTCAGGAGAGCGGGGCCTTATTCACCCCTCCACTTT
d_call: .; clone_size: many; j_call: TRBJ1-6; cdr3_length: 16; v_call: TRBV2; cdr3_aa: CASSARGELNSSPLHF; cdr3_nt: TGTGCCAGCAGTGCCAGAGGGGAGCTTAACTCTTCACCCCTCCACTTT
d_call: .; clone_size: many; j_call: TRBJ1-6; cdr3_length: 14; v_call: TRBV12-3/TRBV12-4; cdr3_aa: CASSFAGLNSPLHF; cdr3_nt: TGTGCCAGCAGCTTTGCGGGACTAAATTCACCCCTCCACTTT
d_call: .; clone_size: many; j_call: TRBJ2-1; cdr3_length: 14; v_call: TRBV28; cdr3_aa: CASSFPGNYNEQFF; cdr3_nt: TGTGCCAGCAGTTTTCCCGGGAATTACAATGAGCAGTTCTTC
d_call: TRBD2; clone_size: many; j_call: TRBJ2-3; cdr3_length: 17; v_call: TRBV7-2; cdr3_aa: CASSHWRSGGALDTQYF; cdr3_nt: TGTGCCAGCAGCCACTGGCGTAGCGGGGGGGCCTTAGATACGCAGTATTTT
d_call: .; clone_size: few; j_call: TRBJ2-5; cdr3_length: 15; v_call: TRBV27; cdr3_aa: CASSLRGFRGETQYF; cdr3_nt: TGTGCCAGCAGTTTAAGGGGGTTTCGGGGAGAGACCCAGTACTTC
d_call: TRBD1; clone_size: many; j_call: TRBJ1-6; cdr3_length: 16; v_call: TRBV7-2; cdr3_aa: CASSLNRGGWNSPLHF; cdr3_nt: TGTGCCAGCAGCTTAAACAGGGGTGGTTGGAATTCACCCCTCCACTTT
d_call: .; clone_size: .; j_call: TRBJ1-1; cdr3_length: 14; v_call: TRBV19; cdr3_aa: CASSPLPGRAEAFF; cdr3_nt: TGTGCCAGTAGTCCATTACCGGGAAGGGCTGAAGCTTTCTTT
d_call: TRBD1; clone_size: many; j_call: TRBJ2-7; cdr3_length: 15; v_call: TRBV9; cdr3_aa: CASSPRTGWAYEQYF; cdr3_nt: TGTGCCAGCAGTCCTCGGACAGGGTGGGCCTACGAGCAGTACTTC
d_call: .; clone_size: few; j_call: TRBJ2-1; cdr3_length: 12; v_call: TRBV5-6; cdr3_aa: CASSWGDNEQFF; cdr3_nt: TGTGCCAGCAGCTGGGGCGACAATGAGCAGTTCTTC
d_call: .; clone_size: many; j_call: TRBJ1-1; cdr3_length: 14; v_call: TRBV27; cdr3_aa: CASSFEGVNTEAFF; cdr3_nt: TGTGCCAGCAGTTTCGAGGGGGTGAACACTGAAGCTTTCTTT
d_call: .; clone_size: few; j_call: TRBJ2-7; cdr3_length: 14; v_call: TRBV20-1; cdr3_aa: CSAPTSSWENKQYF; cdr3_nt: TGCAGTGCTCCAACTAGTTCTTGGGAAAACAAGCAGTACTTC
d_call: TRBD1; clone_size: few; j_call: TRBJ2-3; cdr3_length: 16; v_call: TRBV7-9; cdr3_aa: CASSPTSTGQGDTQYF; cdr3_nt: TGTGCCAGCAGCCCCACCTCCACCGGACAGGGAGATACGCAGTATTTT
d_call: TRBD2; clone_size: many; j_call: TRBJ2-5; cdr3_length: 14; v_call: TRBV19; cdr3_aa: CASRDLGGSETQYF; cdr3_nt: TGTGCCTCCCGGGATTTGGGCGGGAGTGAGACCCAGTACTTC
d_call: .; clone_size: .; j_call: TRBJ1-1; cdr3_length: 15; v_call: TRBV5-4; cdr3_aa: CASSPLNEVNTEAFF; cdr3_nt: TGTGCCAGCAGCCCCCTCAATGAGGTGAACACTGAAGCTTTCTTT
d_call: TRBD2; clone_size: many; j_call: TRBJ2-5; cdr3_length: 15; v_call: TRBV15; cdr3_aa: CATSRPGLAVETQYF; cdr3_nt: TGTGCCACCAGCAGGCCGGGACTAGCTGTAGAGACCCAGTACTTC
d_call: .; clone_size: many; j_call: TRBJ2-7; cdr3_length: 12; v_call: TRBV12-3/TRBV12-4; cdr3_aa: CASSLVRGEQYF; cdr3_nt: TGTGCCAGCAGTTTGGTCCGGGGCGAGCAGTACTTC
d_call: .; clone_size: many; j_call: TRBJ2-5; cdr3_length: 13; v_call: TRBV11-2; cdr3_aa: CASSLSVGETQYF; cdr3_nt: TGTGCCAGCAGCTTATCGGTTGGGGAGACCCAGTACTTC
d_call: .; clone_size: many; j_call: TRBJ2-1; cdr3_length: 12; v_call: TRBV10-3; cdr3_aa: CAISEWMGEQFF; cdr3_nt: TGTGCCATCAGTGAGTGGATGGGTGAGCAGTTCTTC
d_call: .; clone_size: many; j_call: TRBJ2-3; cdr3_length: 16; v_call: TRBV29-1; cdr3_aa: CSVEDPRLLMGDTQYF; cdr3_nt: TGCAGCGTTGAAGATCCCCGCCTTCTCATGGGGGATACGCAGTATTTT
d_call: .; clone_size: few; j_call: TRBJ1-2; cdr3_length: 9; v_call: TRBV29-1; cdr3_aa: CSVVAGYTF; cdr3_nt: TGCAGCGTTGTAGCTGGCTACACCTTC
d_call: .; clone_size: many; j_call: TRBJ1-3; cdr3_length: 15; v_call: TRBV12-3/TRBV12-4; cdr3_aa: CASSLPRVGGNTIYF; cdr3_nt: TGTGCCAGCAGTTTACCCAGGGTCGGGGGGAACACCATATATTTT
d_call: .; clone_size: .; j_call: TRBJ1-4; cdr3_length: 14; v_call: TRBV29-1; cdr3_aa: CSVDAGASNEKLFF; cdr3_nt: TGCAGCGTTGATGCCGGCGCCTCGAATGAAAAACTGTTTTTT
d_call: TRBD1; clone_size: many; j_call: TRBJ2-7; cdr3_length: 14; v_call: TRBV28; cdr3_aa: CASSRGTGNYEQYF; cdr3_nt: TGTGCCAGCAGTCGTGGGACAGGGAACTACGAGCAGTACTTC
d_call: TRBD1; clone_size: many; j_call: TRBJ1-1; cdr3_length: 15; v_call: TRBV15; cdr3_aa: CATSAPGTGNTEAFF; cdr3_nt: TGTGCCACCAGCGCACCCGGGACAGGGAACACTGAAGCTTTCTTT
d_call: .; clone_size: many; j_call: TRBJ1-1; cdr3_length: 11; v_call: TRBV6-1; cdr3_aa: CASSEAVEAFF; cdr3_nt: TGTGCCAGCAGTGAAGCCGTGGAAGCTTTCTTT
d_call: .; clone_size: many; j_call: TRBJ2-7; cdr3_length: 14; v_call: TRBV13; cdr3_aa: CASSMTGISYEQYF; cdr3_nt: TGTGCCAGCAGCATGACCGGGATCTCCTACGAGCAGTACTTC